These T cell receptor beta chains were read from a single sample in a study of CD8 T cells in ankylosing spondylitis. TCRdb reanalysed the 5' RACE reads using MiXCR and keeps one entry per CDR3 protein. Among around 450,000 distinct CDR3 sequences listed, 25% to 30% were seen once. Sequencing was performed on blood, either unsorted or a sorted T cell fraction (not recorded which). The source is a male donor with ankylosing spondylitis. The CDR3 runs from the conserved cysteine through the conserved F or W. D genes are given only for firm matches. Expanded clones are given a class, and other clones once, few, many or no size at all.

j_call,v_call,clone_size,d_call,cdr3_aa,cdr3_nt
TRBJ2-1,TRBV20-1,few,TRBD2,CSARDGGRVDNEQFF,TGCAGTGCTAGAGATGGCGGGAGGGTAGACAATGAGCAGTTCTTC
TRBJ2-1,TRBV20-1,-,TRBD2,CSATHGGAGGANEQFF,TGCAGTGCTACCCACGGGGGTGCGGGAGGGGCCAATGAGCAGTTCTTC
TRBJ1-5,TRBV20-1,-,TRBD1,CSAEQGGNQPQHF,TGCAGTGCAGAACAGGGGGGGAATCAGCCCCAGCATTTT
TRBJ2-7,TRBV10-3,-,-,CAISESSGTHEQYF,TGTGCCATCAGTGAGTCGAGTGGCACACACGAGCAGTACTTC
TRBJ1-5,TRBV5-6,-,TRBD1,CASSLQGAYQPQHF,TGTGCCAGCAGCTTGCAGGGGGCCTATCAGCCCCAGCATTTT
TRBJ2-1,TRBV12-3/TRBV12-4,many,TRBD2,CASSFRLAGGNEQFF,TGTGCCAGCAGTTTCAGACTAGCGGGAGGCAATGAGCAGTTCTTC
TRBJ2-7,TRBV11-2,-,TRBD2,CASSPSSSGLVREQYF,TGTGCCAGCAGCCCGTCCTCCTCGGGACTAGTACGCGAGCAGTACTTC
TRBJ2-1,TRBV12-3/TRBV12-4,few,TRBD1,CASSWGTGSYNEQFF,TGTGCCAGCAGTTGGGGGACAGGGTCCTACAATGAGCAGTTCTTC
TRBJ2-3,TRBV11-1,-,TRBD1,CASSLSLTGGADTQYF,TGTGCCAGCAGCTTATCGTTAACAGGGGGCGCAGATACGCAGTATTTT
TRBJ2-3,TRBV18,-,-,CASSPPFGEDTQYF,TGTGCCAGCTCACCACCGTTCGGGGAAGATACGCAGTATTTT
TRBJ2-4,TRBV5-1,-,TRBD2,CASSGSSGGNIQYF,TGCGCCAGCAGCGGATCTAGCGGCGGAAACATTCAGTACTTC
TRBJ1-2,TRBV4-2,-,-,CASSQETAKTHLYGYTF,TGTGCCAGCAGCCAAGAAACAGCTAAGACCCATCTCTATGGCTACACCTTC
TRBJ2-1,TRBV27,many,TRBD2,CASSLRLAGESSDWNEQFF,TGTGCCAGCAGTTTAAGGCTAGCGGGAGAATCCTCTGATTGGAATGAGCAGTTCTTC
TRBJ2-5,TRBV5-1,-,TRBD1,CASSQDRVETQYF,TGCGCCAGCAGCCAGGACAGGGTGGAGACCCAGTACTTC
TRBJ2-5,TRBV6-2/TRBV6-3,-,-,CASSYISSEETQYF,TGTGCCAGCAGTTACATCTCTAGCGAAGAGACCCAGTACTTC
TRBJ2-1,TRBV2,-,-,CASSEIGNEQFF,TGTGCCAGCAGTGAAATAGGGAATGAGCAGTTCTTC
TRBJ2-4,TRBV5-6,-,-,CASSLDFRQGENIQYF,TGTGCCAGCAGCTTGGACTTTCGGCAGGGAGAAAACATTCAGTACTTC
TRBJ1-5,TRBV12-3/TRBV12-4,few,TRBD1,CASSMDRGQNSNQPQHF,TGTGCCAGCAGTATGGACAGGGGGCAAAATAGCAATCAGCCCCAGCATTTT
TRBJ2-3,TRBV11-3,-,TRBD2,CASSSGRAFMTDTQYF,TGTGCCAGCAGCTCCGGGAGGGCCTTTATGACAGATACGCAGTATTTT
TRBJ2-5,TRBV5-1,few,TRBD1,CASSTSGTEETQYF,TGCGCCAGCAGCACCTCCGGGACAGAAGAGACCCAGTACTTC
TRBJ2-2,TRBV4-2,few,-,CASSQDGSSQGGELFF,TGTGCCAGCAGCCAAGATGGCAGCTCCCAGGGCGGGGAGCTGTTTTTT
TRBJ1-1,TRBV12-3/TRBV12-4,few,-,CASSLRKFYRNTEAFF,TGTGCCAGCAGTTTAAGGAAGTTCTATCGGAACACTGAAGCTTTCTTT
TRBJ2-1,TRBV3-1,-,TRBD2,CASSQDWASGSYEQFF,TGTGCCAGCAGCCAAGATTGGGCTAGCGGGAGCTATGAGCAGTTCTTC
TRBJ1-5,TRBV6-6,-,-,CASSYGLNQPQHF,TGTGCCAGCAGTTACGGCCTCAATCAGCCCCAGCATTTT
TRBJ1-2,TRBV27,-,-,CASRRAGDYGYTF,TGTGCCAGCAGGAGGGCGGGGGACTATGGCTACACCTTC
TRBJ1-3,TRBV7-9,-,-,CASSLVGQGNTIYF,TGTGCCAGCAGCTTAGTCGGGCAGGGAAACACCATATATTTT
TRBJ2-1,TRBV6-1,-,TRBD1,CASTLTGGNEQFF,TGTGCCAGCACCCTGACAGGGGGGAATGAGCAGTTCTTC
TRBJ1-1,TRBV15,many,-,CATSRDLGGYTEAFF,TGTGCCACCAGCAGAGATCTTGGGGGATACACTGAAGCTTTCTTT
TRBJ2-1,TRBV18,few,-,CASSLVGRAPQKNEQFF,TGTGCCAGCTCTCTCGTCGGGAGAGCCCCCCAAAAAAATGAGCAGTTCTTC
TRBJ1-4,TRBV7-9,-,TRBD1,CASSPLTTGRNEKLFF,TGTGCCAGCAGCCCCTTGACGACAGGGAGGAATGAAAAACTGTTTTTT
TRBJ1-1,TRBV20-1,-,-,CSAVLTANTEAFF,TGCAGTGCCGTACTGACAGCGAACACTGAAGCTTTCTTT
TRBJ2-7,TRBV12-3/TRBV12-4,-,-,CASSSFQRGEQYF,TGTGCCAGCAGTTCCTTTCAAAGGGGCGAGCAGTACTTC
TRBJ1-2,TRBV24-1,-,-,CATSDSFNYGYTF,TGTGCCACCAGTGATAGCTTTAACTATGGCTACACCTTC
TRBJ1-3,TRBV24-1,-,-,CATSDPRGSGNTIYF,TGTGCCACCAGTGATCCCAGGGGCTCTGGAAACACCATATATTTT
TRBJ1-5,TRBV7-7,-,-,CASSPTPFEPQHF,TGTGCCAGCAGCCCGACACCGTTTGAGCCCCAGCATTTT
TRBJ2-7,TRBV7-6,few,-,CASSQGHNYEQYF,TGTGCCAGCAGCCAGGGACACAACTACGAGCAGTACTTC
TRBJ2-1,TRBV5-1,few,-,CASSLWQMSSYNEQFF,TGCGCCAGCAGCTTATGGCAAATGAGCTCCTACAATGAGCAGTTCTTC
TRBJ1-1,TRBV5-1,-,-,CASSNTGSPEAFF,TGCGCCAGCAGTAATACAGGGTCTCCTGAAGCTTTCTTT
TRBJ2-3,TRBV30,few,-,CAWSVPGQRNTQYF,TGTGCCTGGAGTGTTCCTGGGCAAAGGAATACGCAGTATTTT
TRBJ2-2,TRBV10-1,-,-,CASGDTGELFF,TGCGCCAGCGGGGACACCGGGGAGCTGTTTTTT
TRBJ1-6,TRBV4-1,once,-,CASSQVNSPVSPLHF,TGCGCCAGCAGCCAAGTCAATTCCCCGGTTTCACCCCTCCACTTT
TRBJ1-1,TRBV20-1,-,-,CSADRKGAEAFF,TGCAGTGCTGATCGAAAGGGCGCTGAAGCTTTCTTT
TRBJ2-3,TRBV15,-,-,CATSRDGVYTDTQYF,TGTGCCACCAGCAGAGATGGTGTCTACACAGATACGCAGTATTTT
TRBJ1-2,TRBV6-1,-,TRBD1,CASSDPGSNQGDYGYTF,TGTGCCAGCAGTGATCCGGGCTCCAATCAGGGGGACTATGGCTACACCTTC
TRBJ2-5,TRBV3-1,few,-,CASSQDTRSQETQYF,TGTGCCAGCAGCCAAGATACCAGATCCCAAGAGACCCAGTACTTC
TRBJ2-1,TRBV5-1,-,-,CASSLIVGSSNEQFF,TGCGCCAGCAGCTTGATTGTGGGCAGCAGCAATGAGCAGTTCTTC
TRBJ1-4,TRBV12-3/TRBV12-4,-,TRBD1,CASTSTRTGSEKLFF,TGTGCCAGCACCTCAACCCGGACAGGGAGTGAAAAACTGTTTTTT
TRBJ2-2,TRBV7-2,-,-,CASTQSGTTTGELFF,TGTGCCAGCACCCAATCCGGGACAACCACCGGGGAGCTGTTTTTT
TRBJ2-3,TRBV15,few,-,CATSRDRLAPTDTQYF,TGTGCCACCAGCAGAGATCGGCTAGCGCCCACAGATACGCAGTATTTT
TRBJ2-1,TRBV20-1,-,-,CSATSAGTLNNEQFF,TGCAGTGCTACATCCGCCGGGACACTTAACAATGAGCAGTTCTTC